This T cell receptor (beta chain) appears in the sequencing data of a study of T-cell memory formation after mild COVID-19. MiXCR, run by TCRdb on the 5' RACE reads, gives a single entry per CDR3 protein. The profile shows roughly 600,000 distinct CDR3 sequences, roughly 18% of them singletons. The length of the CDR3 is 15 residues. V gave up 0 bases and J gave up 0 bases, with 12 bases separating them. Germline values: CDR1 SQVTM, CDR2 ANQGSEA. Regarding the study as a whole: Second-wave clones that peaked on day 37 lacked confirmed SARS-CoV-2 specificity.

The sample holds many counts of this clonotype. Its cognate antigen is unknown. This chain connects TRBV29-1 to TRBJ2-7; maybe TRBD1 (7 bases). The sequenced material came from PBMCs or a T cell subset sorted from them (not recorded which). The clonotype comes from an adult woman who had mild COVID-19 (a few samples of this study predate the infection). Cell type and time point are not known. CDR3 region: CSVEDPGDSSYEQYF. CDR3 in DNA: TGCAGCGTTGAAGATCCGGGGGACAGCTCCTACGAGCAGTACTTC.